Listed below are T cell receptor beta chains from one sample, sequenced in a study of PD-L1 blockade in urothelial cancer. This table comes from immunoSEQ multiplex PCR, and its TCRdb copy is limited to in-frame clones, with some not included. The sample contains approximately 120,000 clones, about 82% of which appear only once. The source material was PBMCs, sampled around atezolizumab (anti-PD-L1) treatment. The receptors were gathered from a man aged 45 to 65 with urothelial cancer. Both conserved end residues are trimmed from each CDR3. Fields, in order: J gene, V gene, clone size, CDR3 protein. Clone size appears in some rows only: once, few, many, or a class for an expanded clone.

TRBJ1-1,TRBV4-1,-,ASSQVGVNTEAF
TRBJ2-5,TRBV6-6,-,ASSYAGTGGQETQY
TRBJ2-5,TRBV15,once,ATSFSRGETQY
TRBJ2-1,TRBV5-4,-,ASSLHPLDNNEQF
TRBJ1-1,TRBV5-8,-,ASSQNRGVDTEAF
TRBJ1-1,TRBV28,-,ASRTGLMNTEAF
TRBJ2-6,TRBV5-4,-,ASSLGLAGVSGANVLT
TRBJ2-2,TRBV30,-,AWSVMGAYTGELF
TRBJ1-1,TRBV2,-,ASTIGGDIMVAF
TRBJ2-7,TRBV9,-,ASSVRVAGVEEQY
TRBJ2-5,TRBV7-9,-,ASSLGTLAGETQY
TRBJ2-7,TRBV7-9,-,ASTPSLTYRGPHEQY
TRBJ1-1,TRBV19,once,ASSLGRANTEAF
TRBJ2-7,TRBV28,-,ASRGLAPIYEQY
TRBJ2-5,TRBV11-1,-,ASSPNPLAGGLLETQY
TRBJ2-4,TRBV28,-,ASTLGDNKNIQY
TRBJ2-5,TRBV5-4,-,ASSQGTSEPLAKY